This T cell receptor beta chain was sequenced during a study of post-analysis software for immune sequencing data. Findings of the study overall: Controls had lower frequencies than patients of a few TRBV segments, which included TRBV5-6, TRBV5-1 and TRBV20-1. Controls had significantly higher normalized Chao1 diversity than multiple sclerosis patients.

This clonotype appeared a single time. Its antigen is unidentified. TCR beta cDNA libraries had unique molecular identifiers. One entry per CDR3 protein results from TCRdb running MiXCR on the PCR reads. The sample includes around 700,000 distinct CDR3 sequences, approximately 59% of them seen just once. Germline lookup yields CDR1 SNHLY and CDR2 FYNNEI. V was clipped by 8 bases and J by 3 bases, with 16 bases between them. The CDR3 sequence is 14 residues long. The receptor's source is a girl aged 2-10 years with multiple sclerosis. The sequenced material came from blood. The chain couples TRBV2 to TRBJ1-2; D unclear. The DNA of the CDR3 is TGTGCCAGCCGTAATTGGGTCGCTTACTATGGCTACACCTTC. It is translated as CASRNWVAYYGYTF.